One T cell receptor beta chain is described in this entry. Its antigen remains unidentified. This sample is drawn from a study of regulatory T cells in long-lasting Graves disease. The overall study: Antithyroid drug intake by newly diagnosed Graves' patients had lasted under 3 months.

Stated time point: newly diagnosed GD, antithyroid drugs for less than 3 months. PBMC RNA was the source of the TCR library. Germline V gene lookup returns CDR1 MNHNS and CDR2 SASEGT. CDR3 length: 16 residues. V dropped 6 bases and J dropped 2; count of bases not matched to a gene: 12. Building the TCR beta libraries relied on iRepertoire HTBI primers, and CDR3 regions underwent Arm-PCR. MiXCR, run by TCRdb on the multiplex PCR reads, gives a single entry per CDR3 protein. Here the sample spans 510,000 or so distinct CDR3 sequences, 12% being singletons. Study-wide results and caveats: Gene preferences differed: TRBV28, TRBJ1-2, TRBJ2-5 in persistent cases.

These data are also associated with another study on T cells in Graves' hyperthyroidism and ophthalmopathy. From that study: By a 13 V-J model, ophthalmopathy was set apart from stable hyperthyroidism.

The clonotype originates from a woman younger than 45 with Graves disease. The chain employs TRBV6-1 and TRBJ2-7; 8 bases are a match to TRBD2. The material sequenced was peripheral blood mononuclear cells (PBMCs), taken at new diagnosis, from a patient treated with antithyroid drugs. The CDR3 DNA sequence: TGTGCCAGCAGCGGGGGGGGTAGCGGGTACGCCTACGAGCAGTACTTC. Protein product: CASSGGGSGYAYEQYF.